This is a list of T cell receptor beta chains from one sample in a study of CD8 T cells in ankylosing spondylitis. MiXCR, run by TCRdb on the 5' RACE reads, gives a single entry per CDR3 protein. The table records roughly 86,000 distinct CDR3 sequences, roughly 8.8% of them present only once. Sample: blood, either unsorted or a sorted T cell fraction (not recorded which). These receptors were obtained from a male donor with ankylosing spondylitis or in good health (not recorded which). Each CDR3 is given with its conserved first and last residue. Each record gives: clone size, V gene, D gene, J gene, CDR3 length, CDR3 DNA, CDR3 protein. A D gene is named only where the DNA matches it firmly. Clone size appears in some rows only: once, few, many, or a class for an expanded clone.

abundance: -
v_gene: TRBV20-1
d_gene: -
j_gene: TRBJ2-7
len: 15
CDR3nt: TGCAGTGCTAGTTCCTCCCTGACGGGCTGGGGCGAGCAGTACTTC
CDR3aa: CSASSSLTGWGEQYF

abundance: many
v_gene: TRBV29-1
d_gene: -
j_gene: TRBJ2-7
len: 11
CDR3nt: TGCAGCGCCCAGGCTCGGGTAGAGCAGTACTTC
CDR3aa: CSAQARVEQYF

abundance: many
v_gene: TRBV28
d_gene: -
j_gene: TRBJ2-2
len: 14
CDR3nt: TGTGCCAGCACCGGGAGCGTAAGAGCCGGGGAGCTGTTTTTT
CDR3aa: CASTGSVRAGELFF

abundance: many
v_gene: TRBV5-1
d_gene: -
j_gene: TRBJ1-5
len: 15
CDR3nt: TGCGCCAGCAGCTTGTTCGGGGGGAGCAATCAGCCCCAGCATTTT
CDR3aa: CASSLFGGSNQPQHF

abundance: -
v_gene: TRBV12-1
d_gene: -
j_gene: TRBJ2-1
len: 17
CDR3nt: TGTGCCAGCAGCCCCGGTGGCCAGATAGGGTCTTGGAATGAGCAGTTCTTC
CDR3aa: CASSPGGQIGSWNEQFF

abundance: many
v_gene: TRBV2
d_gene: -
j_gene: TRBJ2-5
len: 15
CDR3nt: TGTGCCAGCAGTGAAGACGCAGGGCCGTCGGAGACCCAGTACTTC
CDR3aa: CASSEDAGPSETQYF

abundance: many
v_gene: TRBV3-1
d_gene: -
j_gene: TRBJ1-2
len: 15
CDR3nt: TGTGCCAGCAGCCAAGATCTGGCCAGGGGAGATGGCTACACCTTC
CDR3aa: CASSQDLARGDGYTF

abundance: many
v_gene: TRBV12-3/TRBV12-4
d_gene: -
j_gene: TRBJ2-7
len: 12
CDR3nt: TGTGCCAGCAGGGGGGGCGGTTACGAGCAGTACTTC
CDR3aa: CASRGGGYEQYF

abundance: -
v_gene: TRBV6-1
d_gene: TRBD1
j_gene: TRBJ2-5
len: 16
CDR3nt: TGTGCCAGCAGTAAAAATCCAAGGACAGGGCAAGAGACCCAGTACTTC
CDR3aa: CASSKNPRTGQETQYF

abundance: many
v_gene: TRBV28
d_gene: TRBD1
j_gene: TRBJ2-2
len: 15
CDR3nt: TGTGCCAGCAGCCTTACAGGGGGCGCCGGCGGGGAGCTGTTTTTT
CDR3aa: CASSLTGGAGGELFF

abundance: -
v_gene: TRBV2
d_gene: TRBD1
j_gene: TRBJ2-6
len: 16
CDR3nt: TGTGCCAGCAAAGGACAGGGCCGCTCTGGGGCCAACGTCCTGACTTTC
CDR3aa: CASKGQGRSGANVLTF

abundance: many
v_gene: TRBV3-1
d_gene: -
j_gene: TRBJ2-3
len: 14
CDR3nt: TGTGCCAGCAGCCAAGTAGCGGGCACAGATACGCAGTATTTT
CDR3aa: CASSQVAGTDTQYF

abundance: few
v_gene: TRBV30
d_gene: TRBD1
j_gene: TRBJ1-1
len: 15
CDR3nt: TGTGCCTGGAGGGATCGACAGGGGAAGGGTTTGACAGCTTTCTTT
CDR3aa: CAWRDRQGKGLTAFF

abundance: few
v_gene: TRBV25-1
d_gene: -
j_gene: TRBJ1-1
len: 11
CDR3nt: TGTGCCAGCAGTGGGTACACTGAAGCTTTCTTT
CDR3aa: CASSGYTEAFF

abundance: many
v_gene: TRBV19
d_gene: TRBD1
j_gene: TRBJ2-7
len: 13
CDR3nt: TGTGCCAGCGGCCAGGGGGCTAATAACGAGCAGTACTTC
CDR3aa: CASGQGANNEQYF

abundance: few
v_gene: TRBV20-1
d_gene: -
j_gene: TRBJ2-1
len: 16
CDR3nt: TGCAGTGCTAGAGATGGAGGCCAGAAGGGGAGCAATGAGCAGTTCTTC
CDR3aa: CSARDGGQKGSNEQFF

abundance: many
v_gene: TRBV27
d_gene: -
j_gene: TRBJ2-2
len: 12
CDR3nt: TGTGCCAGCAGACAGAACACCGGGGAGCTGTTTTTT
CDR3aa: CASRQNTGELFF

abundance: many
v_gene: TRBV7-2
d_gene: -
j_gene: TRBJ2-3
len: 18
CDR3nt: TGTGCCAGCAGCTTGCTTGGGAGTACGTGGGGCGGCACAGATACGCAGTATTTT
CDR3aa: CASSLLGSTWGGTDTQYF

abundance: many
v_gene: TRBV24-1
d_gene: -
j_gene: TRBJ2-3
len: 17
CDR3nt: TGTGCCACCAGTGATTTCTCTATCCCGGGGGCGACAGATACGCAGTATTTT
CDR3aa: CATSDFSIPGATDTQYF

abundance: many
v_gene: TRBV5-1
d_gene: TRBD2
j_gene: TRBJ2-7
len: 16
CDR3nt: TGCGCCAGCAGCCGCAGGTTGAGCGGGGGCCCTGCCGAGCAGTACTTC
CDR3aa: CASSRRLSGGPAEQYF

abundance: many
v_gene: TRBV12-3/TRBV12-4
d_gene: -
j_gene: TRBJ1-2
len: 11
CDR3nt: TGTGCCAGCAGTTCGCCCGAGGGCTACACCTTC
CDR3aa: CASSSPEGYTF

abundance: many
v_gene: TRBV12-3/TRBV12-4
d_gene: -
j_gene: TRBJ2-5
len: 16
CDR3nt: TGTGCCAGCAGTTGGACAGGGTCGGGGGGCCAAGAGACCCAGTACTTC
CDR3aa: CASSWTGSGGQETQYF

abundance: many
v_gene: TRBV6-4
d_gene: -
j_gene: TRBJ2-3
len: 15
CDR3nt: TGTGCCAGCAGTGACGAACCGACAAACACAGATACGCAGTATTTT
CDR3aa: CASSDEPTNTDTQYF

abundance: many
v_gene: TRBV12-5
d_gene: -
j_gene: TRBJ2-1
len: 11
CDR3nt: TGTGCTAGTGGGTCATGGGATGAGCAGTTCTTC
CDR3aa: CASGSWDEQFF

abundance: few
v_gene: TRBV4-1
d_gene: -
j_gene: TRBJ2-7
len: 15
CDR3nt: TGCGCCAGCAGCCAGGGCGGACTTGACCTCTACGAGCAGTACTTC
CDR3aa: CASSQGGLDLYEQYF

abundance: many
v_gene: TRBV4-2
d_gene: -
j_gene: TRBJ2-7
len: 13
CDR3nt: TGTGCCAGCAGCCGCACTACCTCCTACGAGCAGTACTTC
CDR3aa: CASSRTTSYEQYF

abundance: once
v_gene: TRBV7-2
d_gene: -
j_gene: TRBJ1-3
len: 15
CDR3nt: TGTGCCAGCAACTTAGTGGGGGGGGACGGAAACACCATATATTTT
CDR3aa: CASNLVGGDGNTIYF

abundance: many
v_gene: TRBV24-1
d_gene: -
j_gene: TRBJ1-5
len: 14
CDR3nt: TGTGCCACCAGTGGGGCGTTTAGCAATCAGCCCCAGCATTTT
CDR3aa: CATSGAFSNQPQHF

abundance: many
v_gene: TRBV28
d_gene: -
j_gene: TRBJ2-5
len: 14
CDR3nt: TGTGCCACCTTGGGAAGGACAGAACAAGAGACCCAGTACTTC
CDR3aa: CATLGRTEQETQYF

abundance: many
v_gene: TRBV20-1
d_gene: TRBD1
j_gene: TRBJ2-7
len: 14
CDR3nt: TGCAGTGCTAACCCGGGACAGGGGAACTACGAGCAGTACTTC
CDR3aa: CSANPGQGNYEQYF

abundance: few
v_gene: TRBV27
d_gene: -
j_gene: TRBJ2-7
len: 16
CDR3nt: TGTGCCAGCAGTTTCTACGGCGCGGGTTCATTGTACGAGCAGTACTTC
CDR3aa: CASSFYGAGSLYEQYF

abundance: -
v_gene: TRBV9
d_gene: -
j_gene: TRBJ2-1
len: 15
CDR3nt: TGTGCCAGCAGCGTAGTGGGGGGGCCTGTCGATGAGCAGTTCTTC
CDR3aa: CASSVVGGPVDEQFF

abundance: many
v_gene: TRBV2
d_gene: -
j_gene: TRBJ1-1
len: 14
CDR3nt: TGTGCCAGCACTGGGCAGGGAATAGACACTGAAGCTTTCTTT
CDR3aa: CASTGQGIDTEAFF

abundance: medium-sized
v_gene: TRBV5-1
d_gene: -
j_gene: TRBJ2-1
len: 14
CDR3nt: TGCGCCAGCGGAGCAAACGGGCCGCCCAATGAGCAGTTCTTC
CDR3aa: CASGANGPPNEQFF

abundance: many
v_gene: TRBV11-2
d_gene: -
j_gene: TRBJ2-2
len: 15
CDR3nt: TGTGCCAGCAGCCGAATGCGGGGGAACACCGGGGAGCTGTTTTTT
CDR3aa: CASSRMRGNTGELFF

abundance: -
v_gene: TRBV11-3
d_gene: -
j_gene: TRBJ1-2
len: 16
CDR3nt: TGTGCCAGCAGCTTAGATACGGCCAGGGGATATTATGGCTACACCTTC
CDR3aa: CASSLDTARGYYGYTF

abundance: -
v_gene: TRBV7-9
d_gene: TRBD1
j_gene: TRBJ2-7
len: 14
CDR3nt: TGTGCCAGCAGCTTAACCGGACAGGGATACGAGCAGTACTTC
CDR3aa: CASSLTGQGYEQYF

abundance: few
v_gene: TRBV5-5
d_gene: -
j_gene: TRBJ2-6
len: 16
CDR3nt: TGTGCCAGCAGCTTCGCGGAGGTCTCTGGGGCCAACGTCCTGACTTTC
CDR3aa: CASSFAEVSGANVLTF

abundance: few
v_gene: TRBV19
d_gene: -
j_gene: TRBJ1-5
len: 15
CDR3nt: TGTGCCAGTAGTATCTCCTGGGGGGCCGAACAGCCCCAGCATTTT
CDR3aa: CASSISWGAEQPQHF

abundance: -
v_gene: TRBV7-9
d_gene: -
j_gene: TRBJ2-7
len: 13
CDR3nt: TGTGCCAGCAGCTGGACATCAGCATACGAGCAGTACTTC
CDR3aa: CASSWTSAYEQYF

abundance: many
v_gene: TRBV5-1
d_gene: -
j_gene: TRBJ2-7
len: 14
CDR3nt: TGCGCCAGCAGCTTGGGACAAGAGTCCTACGAGCAGTACTTC
CDR3aa: CASSLGQESYEQYF

abundance: many
v_gene: TRBV6-5
d_gene: -
j_gene: TRBJ1-5
len: 13
CDR3nt: TGTGCCAGCAGTTTTAGACCAGGAATGCCCCAGCATTTT
CDR3aa: CASSFRPGMPQHF

abundance: once
v_gene: TRBV5-1
d_gene: TRBD1
j_gene: TRBJ1-1
len: 15
CDR3nt: TGCGCCAGCAGCCCGGGACAGGGGGCTCCCTCTGAAGCTTTCTTT
CDR3aa: CASSPGQGAPSEAFF

abundance: many
v_gene: TRBV20-1
d_gene: TRBD2
j_gene: TRBJ2-3
len: 16
CDR3nt: TGCAGTGCTAGAGACTCCCGCGGACTAGCGGGGGATACGCAGTATTTT
CDR3aa: CSARDSRGLAGDTQYF

abundance: many
v_gene: TRBV5-1
d_gene: -
j_gene: TRBJ1-1
len: 15
CDR3nt: TGCGCCAGCACCCAGGTCGGCCAGGGGAACACTGAAGCTTTCTTT
CDR3aa: CASTQVGQGNTEAFF

abundance: many
v_gene: TRBV6-1
d_gene: -
j_gene: TRBJ2-7
len: 16
CDR3nt: TGTGCCAGCAGTGAAGCTCCGGACCTGAGGGCCTACGAGCAGTACTTC
CDR3aa: CASSEAPDLRAYEQYF

abundance: many
v_gene: TRBV27
d_gene: -
j_gene: TRBJ2-1
len: 15
CDR3nt: TGTGCCAGCAGCCTGGGAGAACCAACATACAATGAGCAGTTCTTC
CDR3aa: CASSLGEPTYNEQFF

abundance: many
v_gene: TRBV5-1
d_gene: -
j_gene: TRBJ1-1
len: 15
CDR3nt: TGCGCCAGCAGCCCTCTCGACGGACAGAACACTGAAGCTTTCTTT
CDR3aa: CASSPLDGQNTEAFF

abundance: many
v_gene: TRBV19
d_gene: -
j_gene: TRBJ1-5
len: 13
CDR3nt: TGTGCCAGTAGTCGGGCAGGGTTGCAGCCCCAGCATTTT
CDR3aa: CASSRAGLQPQHF

abundance: many
v_gene: TRBV7-7
d_gene: TRBD1
j_gene: TRBJ2-5
len: 15
CDR3nt: TGTGCTAGCAGCGCTGATACAGGGGATCAAGAGACCCAGTACTTC
CDR3aa: CASSADTGDQETQYF

abundance: many
v_gene: TRBV29-1
d_gene: -
j_gene: TRBJ2-5
len: 13
CDR3nt: TGCAGCGCGGTAGGGGGGAGCCAAGAGACCCAGTACTTC
CDR3aa: CSAVGGSQETQYF

abundance: many
v_gene: TRBV3-1
d_gene: TRBD1
j_gene: TRBJ2-1
len: 15
CDR3nt: TGTGCCAGCAGCCTGGGACAGAGAACCTACAATGAGCAGTTCTTC
CDR3aa: CASSLGQRTYNEQFF

abundance: many
v_gene: TRBV27
d_gene: TRBD1
j_gene: TRBJ2-3
len: 14
CDR3nt: TGTGCCAGCAGTCTGGACAGGGGAGCAGATACGCAGTATTTT
CDR3aa: CASSLDRGADTQYF

abundance: many
v_gene: TRBV29-1
d_gene: TRBD1
j_gene: TRBJ2-1
len: 14
CDR3nt: TGCAGCGTCAGAGTCGGGACAGGGTACAATGAGCAGTTCTTC
CDR3aa: CSVRVGTGYNEQFF